Given below is one TCR beta chain in context. The antigen is not known. The sample contains more than one DNA sequence encoding this CDR3. Assay: immunoSEQ multiplex PCR; the TCRdb copy retains only in-frame clones and omits some. The table shows approximately 100,000 clones, with about 91% occurring only once. These data originate in a study of OX40 agonist ivuxolimab in advanced cancers. Germline CDR1 and CDR2: MNHNS and SASEGT. The CDR3 is 16 residues long. The V and J ends lost 5 bases and 1 base, in that order; junction bases with no gene match: 8. Study-level points and caveats: The study found among the lowest clonal expansion in partial responders at 0.1-3.0 mg/kg. Among the nonresponders, some also had low normalized T-cell clonal expansion.

The sequencing used CD4+ or CD8+ T cells sorted from blood, collected in a trial of the OX40 agonist ivuxolimab. The chain recombines TRBV6-1 with TRBJ2-5; 9 bases match TRBD1. The receptor's source is an adult with an advanced solid tumor such as melanoma, head and neck, liver or kidney cancer. The CDR3 nucleotides read TGTGCCAGCAGTAAAGGGACAGGGATGGCCCAAGAGACCCAGTACTTC. Residues: CASSKGTGMAQETQYF.